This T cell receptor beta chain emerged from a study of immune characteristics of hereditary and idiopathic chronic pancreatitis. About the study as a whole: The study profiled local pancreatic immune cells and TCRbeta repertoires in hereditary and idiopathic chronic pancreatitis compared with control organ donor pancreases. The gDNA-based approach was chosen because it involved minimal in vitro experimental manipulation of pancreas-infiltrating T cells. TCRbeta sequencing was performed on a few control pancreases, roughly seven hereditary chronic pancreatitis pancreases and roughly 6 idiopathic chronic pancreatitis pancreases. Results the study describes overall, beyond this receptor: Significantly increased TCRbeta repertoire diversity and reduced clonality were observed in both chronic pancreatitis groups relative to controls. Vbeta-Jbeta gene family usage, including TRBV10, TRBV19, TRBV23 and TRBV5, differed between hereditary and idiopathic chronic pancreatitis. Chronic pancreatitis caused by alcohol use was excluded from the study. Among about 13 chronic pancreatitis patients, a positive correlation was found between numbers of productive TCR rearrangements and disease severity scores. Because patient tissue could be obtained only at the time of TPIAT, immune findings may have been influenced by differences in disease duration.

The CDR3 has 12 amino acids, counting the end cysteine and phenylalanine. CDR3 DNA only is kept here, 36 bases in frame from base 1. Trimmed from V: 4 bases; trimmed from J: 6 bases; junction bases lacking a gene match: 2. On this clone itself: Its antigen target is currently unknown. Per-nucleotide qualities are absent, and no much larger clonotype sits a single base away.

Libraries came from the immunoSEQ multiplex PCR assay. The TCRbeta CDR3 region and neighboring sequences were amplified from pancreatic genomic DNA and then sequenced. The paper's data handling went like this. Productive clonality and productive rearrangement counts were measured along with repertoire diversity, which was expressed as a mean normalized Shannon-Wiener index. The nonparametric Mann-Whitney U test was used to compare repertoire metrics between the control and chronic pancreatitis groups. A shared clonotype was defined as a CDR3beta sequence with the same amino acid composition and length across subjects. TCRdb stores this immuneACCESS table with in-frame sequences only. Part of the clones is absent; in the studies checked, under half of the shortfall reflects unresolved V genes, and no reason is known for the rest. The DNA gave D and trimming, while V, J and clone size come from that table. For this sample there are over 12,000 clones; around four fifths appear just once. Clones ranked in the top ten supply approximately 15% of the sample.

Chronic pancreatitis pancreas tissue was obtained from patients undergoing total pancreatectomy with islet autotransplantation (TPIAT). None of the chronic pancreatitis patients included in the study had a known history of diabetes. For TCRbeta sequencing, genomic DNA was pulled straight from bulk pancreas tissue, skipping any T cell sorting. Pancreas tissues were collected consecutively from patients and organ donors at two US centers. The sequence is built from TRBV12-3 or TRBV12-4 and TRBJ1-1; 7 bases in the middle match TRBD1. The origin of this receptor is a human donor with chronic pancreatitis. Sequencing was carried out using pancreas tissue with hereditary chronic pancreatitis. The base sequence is TGTGCCAGCAGTTCCGGACAGGCTGAAGCTTTCTTT. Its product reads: CASSSGQAEAFF.